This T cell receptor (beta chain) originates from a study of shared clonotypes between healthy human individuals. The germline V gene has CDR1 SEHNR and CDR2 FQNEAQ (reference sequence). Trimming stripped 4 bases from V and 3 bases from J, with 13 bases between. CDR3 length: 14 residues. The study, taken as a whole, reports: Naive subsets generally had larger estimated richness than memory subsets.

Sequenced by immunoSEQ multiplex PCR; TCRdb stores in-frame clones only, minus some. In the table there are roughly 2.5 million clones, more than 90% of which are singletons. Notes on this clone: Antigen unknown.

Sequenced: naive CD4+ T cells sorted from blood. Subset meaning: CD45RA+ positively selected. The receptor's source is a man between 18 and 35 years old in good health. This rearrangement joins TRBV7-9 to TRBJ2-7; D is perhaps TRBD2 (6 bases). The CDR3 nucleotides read TGTGCCAGCAGCTCCCGGGACGGGGGCTACGAGCAGTACTTC. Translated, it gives CASSSRDGGYEQYF.